This T cell receptor beta chain is drawn from a study of OX40 agonist ivuxolimab in advanced cancers. Study as a whole: Ivuxolimab, an agonistic anti-OX40 (CD134) antibody, was given to patients. Patients in the trial were receiving intravenous ivuxolimab every 2 weeks, at doses of 0.01 to 10 mg/kg.

Excluded were patients having autoimmune disease history or systemic immunosuppression. Produced via immunoSEQ multiplex PCR; TCRdb's table is partial and in-frame only. The sample lists roughly 66,000 clones; about 83% were seen once. The sample in question was CD4+ or CD8+ T cells sorted from blood, obtained in a trial of the OX40 agonist ivuxolimab. This receptor was obtained from an adult with an advanced solid tumor such as melanoma, head and neck, liver or kidney cancer.

As DNA, the CDR3 is TGTGCCAGCTCACAGGGACAGAGCTCCTACGAGCAGTACTTC. It specifies CASSQGQSSYEQYF. This chain connects TRBV18 to TRBJ2-7, with 7 bases identical to TRBD1. From germline, CDR1 is KGHSH and CDR2 LQKENI. J gave up 0 bases and V 4 bases, and 3 bases lay outside the gene matches. The CDR3 runs to 14 residues.